This TCR beta chain was identified in a study of neurological immune-mediated disorders. V lost 6 bases and J lost 7; bases outside the gene matches: 16. Per germline, CDR1 MNHEY and CDR2 SVGAGI. The CDR3 loop spans 16 amino acids. This clonotype was seen ten or more times. With 10-nucleotide random UMIs, 5'RACE was used to make the cDNA. TCRdb reanalysed the 5' RACE reads using MiXCR and keeps one entry per CDR3 protein. Of about 95,000 distinct CDR3 sequences listed, around 3.4% are singletons. The sequence was collected from a woman under 30 with multiple sclerosis. The sequencing input was PBMCs. The rearrangement joins TRBV6-5 to TRBJ1-1, with TRBD1 identical over 8 bases. The CDR3, as DNA: TGTGCCAGCAGCCTCGACAGGGGCCGGGGGAACGGTGAAGCTTTCTTT. It is translated as CASSLDRGRGNGEAFF.